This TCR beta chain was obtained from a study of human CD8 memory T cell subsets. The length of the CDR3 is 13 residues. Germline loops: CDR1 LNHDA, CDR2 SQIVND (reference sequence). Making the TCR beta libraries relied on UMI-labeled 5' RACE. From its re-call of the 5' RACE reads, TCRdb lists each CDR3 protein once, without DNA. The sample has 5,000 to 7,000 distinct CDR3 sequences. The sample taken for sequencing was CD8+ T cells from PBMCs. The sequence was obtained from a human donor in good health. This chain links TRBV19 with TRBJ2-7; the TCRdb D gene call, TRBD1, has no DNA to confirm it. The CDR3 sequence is CASSSRSGGEQYF. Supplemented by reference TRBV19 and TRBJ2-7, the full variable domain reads DGGITQSPKYLFRKEGQNVTLSCEQNLNHDAMYWYRQDPGQGLRLIYYSQIVNDFQKGDIAEGYSVSREKKESFPLTVTSAQKNPTAFYLCASSSRSGGEQYFGPGTRLTVT.